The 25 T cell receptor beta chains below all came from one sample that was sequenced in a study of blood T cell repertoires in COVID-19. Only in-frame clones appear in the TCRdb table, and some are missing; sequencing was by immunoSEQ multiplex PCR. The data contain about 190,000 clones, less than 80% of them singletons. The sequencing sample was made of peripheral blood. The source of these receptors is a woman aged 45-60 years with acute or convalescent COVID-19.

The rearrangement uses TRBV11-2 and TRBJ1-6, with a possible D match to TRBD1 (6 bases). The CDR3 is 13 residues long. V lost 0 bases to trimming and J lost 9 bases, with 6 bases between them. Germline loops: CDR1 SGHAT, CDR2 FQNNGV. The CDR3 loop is CASSLDRGSPLHF. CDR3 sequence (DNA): TGTGCCAGCAGCTTAGACAGGGGTTCACCCCTCCACTTT.

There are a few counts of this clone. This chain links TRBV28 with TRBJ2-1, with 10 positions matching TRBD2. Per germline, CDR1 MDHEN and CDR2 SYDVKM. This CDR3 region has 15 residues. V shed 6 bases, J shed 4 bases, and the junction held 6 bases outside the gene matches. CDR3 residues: CASSQAGGRYNEQFF. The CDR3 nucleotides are TGTGCCAGCAGCCAAGCGGGGGGGAGGTACAATGAGCAGTTCTTC.

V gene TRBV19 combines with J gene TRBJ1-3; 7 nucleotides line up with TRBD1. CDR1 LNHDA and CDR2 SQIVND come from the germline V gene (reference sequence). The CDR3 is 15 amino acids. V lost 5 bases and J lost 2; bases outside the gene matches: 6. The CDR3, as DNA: TGTGCCAGTAGTCCGGGACAGTTAACTGGAAACACCATATATTTT. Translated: CASSPGQLTGNTIYF.

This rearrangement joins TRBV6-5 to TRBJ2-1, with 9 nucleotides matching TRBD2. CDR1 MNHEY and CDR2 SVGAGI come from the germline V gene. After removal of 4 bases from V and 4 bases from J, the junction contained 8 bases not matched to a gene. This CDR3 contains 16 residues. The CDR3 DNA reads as TGTGCCAGCAGTTCCCATAGCGGGAGTGGTTACAATGAGCAGTTCTTC. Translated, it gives CASSSHSGSGYNEQFF.

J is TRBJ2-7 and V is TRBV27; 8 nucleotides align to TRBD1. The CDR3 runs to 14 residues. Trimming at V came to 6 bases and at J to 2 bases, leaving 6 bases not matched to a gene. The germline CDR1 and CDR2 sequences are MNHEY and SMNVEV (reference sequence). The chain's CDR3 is CASSRQGITYEQYF. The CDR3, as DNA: TGTGCCAGCAGCAGACAGGGGATCACCTACGAGCAGTACTTC.

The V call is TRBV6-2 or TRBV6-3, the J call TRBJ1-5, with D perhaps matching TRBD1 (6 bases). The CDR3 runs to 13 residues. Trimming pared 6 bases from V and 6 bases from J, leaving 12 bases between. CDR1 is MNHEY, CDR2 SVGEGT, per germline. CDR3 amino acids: CASSKQGTQPQHF. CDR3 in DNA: TGTGCCAGCAGCAAACAGGGAACTCAGCCCCAGCATTTT.

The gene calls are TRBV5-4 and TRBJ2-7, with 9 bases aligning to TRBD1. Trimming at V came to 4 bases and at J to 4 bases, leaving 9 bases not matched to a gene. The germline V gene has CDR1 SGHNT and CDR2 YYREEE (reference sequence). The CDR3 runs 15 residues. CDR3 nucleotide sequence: TGTGCCAGCAGCAGGACCGGGACAGGGAAGTACGAGCAGTACTTC. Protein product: CASSRTGTGKYEQYF. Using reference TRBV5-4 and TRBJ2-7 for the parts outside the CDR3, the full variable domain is ETGVTQSPTHLIKTRGQQVTLRCSSQSGHNTVSWYQQALGQGPQFIFQYYREEENGRGNFPPRFSGLQFPNYSSELNVNALELDDSALYLCASSRTGTGKYEQYFGPGTRLTVT.

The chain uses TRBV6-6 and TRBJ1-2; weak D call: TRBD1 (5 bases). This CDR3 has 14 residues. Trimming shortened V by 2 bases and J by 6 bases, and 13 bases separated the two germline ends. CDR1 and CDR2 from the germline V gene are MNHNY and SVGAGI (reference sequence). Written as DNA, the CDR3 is TGTGCCAGCAGTTACGGGGCAGGGTCGGATGGCTACACCTTC. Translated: CASSYGAGSDGYTF.

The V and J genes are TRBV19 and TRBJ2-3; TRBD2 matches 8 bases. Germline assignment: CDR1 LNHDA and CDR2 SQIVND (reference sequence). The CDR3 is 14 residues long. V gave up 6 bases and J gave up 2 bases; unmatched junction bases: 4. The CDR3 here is CASSLAGTTDTQYF. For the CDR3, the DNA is TGTGCCAGTAGCCTAGCGGGTACCACAGATACGCAGTATTTT.

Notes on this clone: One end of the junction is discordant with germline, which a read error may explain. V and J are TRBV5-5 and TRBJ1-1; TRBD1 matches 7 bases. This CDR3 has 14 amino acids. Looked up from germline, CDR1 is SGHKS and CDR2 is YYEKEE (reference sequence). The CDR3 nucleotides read TGTGCCAGCGTAACGTTACAGGGGAACGCTGAAGCTTTCTTT. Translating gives CASVTLQGNAEAFF. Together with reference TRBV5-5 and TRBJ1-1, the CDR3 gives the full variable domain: DAGVTQSPTHLIKTRGQQVTLRCSPISGHKSVSWYQQVLGQGPQFIFQYYEKEERGRGNFPDRFSARQFPNYSSELNVNALLLGDSALYLCASVTLQGNAEAFFGQGTRLTVV.

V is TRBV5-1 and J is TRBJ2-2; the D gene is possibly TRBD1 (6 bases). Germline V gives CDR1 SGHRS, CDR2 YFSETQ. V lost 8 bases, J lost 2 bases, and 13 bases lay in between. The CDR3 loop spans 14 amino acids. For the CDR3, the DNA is TGCGCCAGTGGAGGACAGACAAACACCGGGGAGCTGTTTTTT. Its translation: CASGGQTNTGELFF.

The CDR3 bases are TGTGCCAGCAGCCGACAGGGTGGATCCTACGAGCAGTACTTC. It codes for CASSRQGGSYEQYF. The rearrangement joins TRBV5-5 to TRBJ2-7; TRBD1 aligns across 7 bases. This CDR3 region has 14 residues. Trimming cost V 4 bases and J 1 base; bases outside gene matches: 5. CDR1 and CDR2 from the germline V gene are SGHKS and YYEKEE (reference sequence).

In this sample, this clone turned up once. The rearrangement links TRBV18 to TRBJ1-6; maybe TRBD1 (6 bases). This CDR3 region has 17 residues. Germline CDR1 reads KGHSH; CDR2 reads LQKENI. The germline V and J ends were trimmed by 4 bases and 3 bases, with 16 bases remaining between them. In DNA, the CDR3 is TGTGCCAGCTCACAATACGACAGGTCGGGCTATAATTCACCCCTCCACTTT. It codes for CASSQYDRSGYNSPLHF. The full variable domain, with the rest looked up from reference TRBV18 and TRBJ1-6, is NAGVMQNPRHLVRRRGQEARLRCSPMKGHSHVYWYRQLPEEGLKFMVYLQKENIIDESGMPKERFSAEFPKEGPSILRIQQVVRGDSAAYFCASSQYDRSGYNSPLHFGNGTRLTVT.

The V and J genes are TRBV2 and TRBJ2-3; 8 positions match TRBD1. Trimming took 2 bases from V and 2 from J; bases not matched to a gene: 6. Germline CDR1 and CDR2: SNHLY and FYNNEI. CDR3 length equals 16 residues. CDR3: CASSEPDRGNTDTQYF. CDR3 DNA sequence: TGTGCCAGCAGTGAACCCGACAGGGGAAACACAGATACGCAGTATTTT. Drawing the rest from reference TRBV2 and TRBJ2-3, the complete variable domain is EPEVTQTPSHQVTQMGQEVILRCVPISNHLYFYWYRQILGQKVEFLVSFYNNEISEKSEIFDDQFSVERPDGSNFTLKIRSTKLEDSAMYFCASSEPDRGNTDTQYFGPGTRLTVL.

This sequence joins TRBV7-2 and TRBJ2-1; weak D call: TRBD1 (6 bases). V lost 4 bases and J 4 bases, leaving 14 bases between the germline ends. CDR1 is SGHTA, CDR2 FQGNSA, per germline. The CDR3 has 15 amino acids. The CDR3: CASSSFGQLYNEQFF. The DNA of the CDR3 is TGTGCCAGCAGCTCTTTCGGACAGCTATACAATGAGCAGTTCTTC.

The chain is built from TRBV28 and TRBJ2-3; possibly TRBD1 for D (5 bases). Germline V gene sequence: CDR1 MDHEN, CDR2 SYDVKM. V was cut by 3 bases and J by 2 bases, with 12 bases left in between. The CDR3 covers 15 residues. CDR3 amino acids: CASSLTVINTDTQYF. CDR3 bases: TGTGCCAGCAGTTTGACAGTGATAAACACAGATACGCAGTATTTT.

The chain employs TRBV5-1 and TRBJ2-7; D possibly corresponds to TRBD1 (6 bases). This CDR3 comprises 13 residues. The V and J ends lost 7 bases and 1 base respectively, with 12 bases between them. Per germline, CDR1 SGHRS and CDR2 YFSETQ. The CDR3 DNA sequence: TGCGCCAGCGGCCTGACAGGTTCCTACGAGCAGTACTTC. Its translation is CASGLTGSYEQYF. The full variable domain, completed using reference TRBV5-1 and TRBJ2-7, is KAGVTQTPRYLIKTRGQQVTLSCSPISGHRSVSWYQQTPGQGLQFLFEYFSETQRNKGNFPGRFSGRQFSNSRSEMNVSTLELGDSALYLCASGLTGSYEQYFGPGTRLTVT.

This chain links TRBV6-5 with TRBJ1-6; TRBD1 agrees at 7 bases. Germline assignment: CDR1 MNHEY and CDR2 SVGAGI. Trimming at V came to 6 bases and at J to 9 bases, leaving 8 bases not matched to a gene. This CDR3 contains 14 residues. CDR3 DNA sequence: TGTGCCAGCAGGTCTACAGGGGTGGGTTCACCCCTCCACTTT. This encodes CASRSTGVGSPLHF.

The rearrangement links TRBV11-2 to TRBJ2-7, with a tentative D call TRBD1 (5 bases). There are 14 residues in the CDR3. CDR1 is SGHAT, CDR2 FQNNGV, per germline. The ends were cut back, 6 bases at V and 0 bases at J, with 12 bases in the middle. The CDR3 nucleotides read TGTGCCAGCAGGCAGGGCTACAGCTCCTACGAGCAGTACTTC. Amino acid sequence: CASRQGYSSYEQYF.

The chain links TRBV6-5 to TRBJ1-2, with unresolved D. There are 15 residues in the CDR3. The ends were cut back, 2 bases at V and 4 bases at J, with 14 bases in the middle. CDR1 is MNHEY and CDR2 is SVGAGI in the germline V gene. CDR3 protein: CASSYAAHPPYGYTF. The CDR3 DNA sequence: TGTGCCAGCAGTTACGCGGCCCACCCCCCCTATGGCTACACCTTC.

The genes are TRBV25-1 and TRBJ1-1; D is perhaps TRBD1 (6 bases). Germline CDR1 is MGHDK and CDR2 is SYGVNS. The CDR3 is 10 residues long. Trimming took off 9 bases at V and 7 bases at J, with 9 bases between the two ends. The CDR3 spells CASLGGEAFF. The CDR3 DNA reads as TGTGCCAGTTTAGGGGGTGAAGCTTTCTTT.

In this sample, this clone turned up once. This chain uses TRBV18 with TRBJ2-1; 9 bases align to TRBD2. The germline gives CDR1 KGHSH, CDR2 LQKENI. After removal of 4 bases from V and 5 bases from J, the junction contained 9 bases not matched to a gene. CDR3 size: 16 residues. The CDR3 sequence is CASSLLGSGSNNEQFF. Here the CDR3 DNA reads TGTGCCAGCTCACTCCTGGGTAGCGGGAGTAACAATGAGCAGTTCTTC.

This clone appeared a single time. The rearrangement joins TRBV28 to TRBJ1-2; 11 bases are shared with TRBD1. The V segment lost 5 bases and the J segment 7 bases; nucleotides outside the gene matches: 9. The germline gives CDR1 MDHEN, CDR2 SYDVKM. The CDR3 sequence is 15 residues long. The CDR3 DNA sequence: TGTGCCAGCAGTCTTGGGACAGGGGGGGAGTCTGGCTACACCTTC. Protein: CASSLGTGGESGYTF.

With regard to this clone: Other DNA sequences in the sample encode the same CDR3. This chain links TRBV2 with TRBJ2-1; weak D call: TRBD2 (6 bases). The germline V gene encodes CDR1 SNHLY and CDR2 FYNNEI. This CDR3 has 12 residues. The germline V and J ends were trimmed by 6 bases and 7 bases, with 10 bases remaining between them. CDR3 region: CASSLGGNEQFF. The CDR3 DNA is TGTGCCAGCAGCTTAGGAGGGAATGAGCAGTTCTTC.

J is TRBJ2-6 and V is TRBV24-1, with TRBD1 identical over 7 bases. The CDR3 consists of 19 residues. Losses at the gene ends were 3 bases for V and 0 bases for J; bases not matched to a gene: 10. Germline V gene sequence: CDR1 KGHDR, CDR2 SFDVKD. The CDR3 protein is CATSDPRQGVSSGANVLTF. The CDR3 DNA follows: TGTGCCACCAGTGATCCCCGACAGGGAGTATCCTCTGGGGCCAACGTCCTGACTTTC.